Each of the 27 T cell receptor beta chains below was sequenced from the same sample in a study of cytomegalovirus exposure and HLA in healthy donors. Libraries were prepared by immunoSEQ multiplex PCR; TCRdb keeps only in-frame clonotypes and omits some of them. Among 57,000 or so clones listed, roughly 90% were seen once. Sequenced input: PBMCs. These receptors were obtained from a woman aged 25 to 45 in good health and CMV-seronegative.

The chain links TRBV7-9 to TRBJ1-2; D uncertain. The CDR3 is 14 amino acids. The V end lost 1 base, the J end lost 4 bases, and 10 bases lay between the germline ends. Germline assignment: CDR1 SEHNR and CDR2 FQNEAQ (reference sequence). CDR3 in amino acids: CASSLGGSGYGYTF. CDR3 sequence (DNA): TGTGCCAGCAGCTTAGGAGGGAGCGGCTATGGCTACACCTTC.

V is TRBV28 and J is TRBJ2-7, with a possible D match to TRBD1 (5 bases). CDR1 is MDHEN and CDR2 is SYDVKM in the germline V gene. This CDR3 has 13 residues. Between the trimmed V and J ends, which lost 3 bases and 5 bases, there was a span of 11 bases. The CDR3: CASSLPGLNEQYF. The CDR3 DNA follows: TGTGCCAGCAGTTTGCCAGGGCTCAACGAGCAGTACTTC.

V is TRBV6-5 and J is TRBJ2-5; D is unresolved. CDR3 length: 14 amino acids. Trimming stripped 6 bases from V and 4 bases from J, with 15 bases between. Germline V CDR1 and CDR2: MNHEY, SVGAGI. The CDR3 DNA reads TGTGCCAGCAGGCGCCACGGGTCAGTAGAGACCCAGTACTTC. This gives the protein CASRRHGSVETQYF.

The chain's CDR3 is CASSRQPNTEAFF. In nucleotides, the CDR3 is TGTGCCAGCAGTCGACAGCCGAACACTGAAGCTTTCTTT. The chain joins TRBV25-1 to TRBJ1-1, with D perhaps TRBD1 (5 bases). Germline loops: CDR1 MGHDK, CDR2 SYGVNS. CDR3 length: 13 residues. V lost 5 bases, J lost 1 base, and 8 bases lay in between. The full variable domain, its missing parts supplied by reference TRBV25-1 and TRBJ1-1, is EADIYQTPRYLVIGTGKKITLECSQTMGHDKMYWYQQDPGMELHLIHYSYGVNSTEKGDLSSESTVSRIRTEHFPLTLESARPSHTSQYLCASSRQPNTEAFFGQGTRLTVV.

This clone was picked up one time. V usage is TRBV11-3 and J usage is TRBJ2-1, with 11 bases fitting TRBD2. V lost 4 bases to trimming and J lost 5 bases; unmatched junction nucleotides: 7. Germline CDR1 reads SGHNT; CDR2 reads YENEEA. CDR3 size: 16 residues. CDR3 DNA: TGTGCCAGCAGCTCCTCCGGGACTAGCGGTGACAATGAGCAGTTCTTC. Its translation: CASSSSGTSGDNEQFF.

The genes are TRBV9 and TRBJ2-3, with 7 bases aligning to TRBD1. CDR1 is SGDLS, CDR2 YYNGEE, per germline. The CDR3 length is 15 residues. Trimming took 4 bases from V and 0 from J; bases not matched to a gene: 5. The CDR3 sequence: CASSNWTGSTDTQYF. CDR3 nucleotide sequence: TGTGCCAGCAGCAATTGGACAGGTAGCACAGATACGCAGTATTTT. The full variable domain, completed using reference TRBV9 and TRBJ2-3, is DSGVTQTPKHLITATGQRVTLRCSPRSGDLSVYWYQQSLDQGLQFLIQYYNGEERAKGNILERFSAQQFPDLHSELNLSSLELGDSALYFCASSNWTGSTDTQYFGPGTRLTVL.

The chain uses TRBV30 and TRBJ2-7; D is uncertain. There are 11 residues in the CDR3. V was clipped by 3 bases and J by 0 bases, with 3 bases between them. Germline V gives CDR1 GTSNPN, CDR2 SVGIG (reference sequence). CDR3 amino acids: CAWRLSYEQYF. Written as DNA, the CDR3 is TGTGCCTGGAGACTCTCCTACGAGCAGTACTTC.

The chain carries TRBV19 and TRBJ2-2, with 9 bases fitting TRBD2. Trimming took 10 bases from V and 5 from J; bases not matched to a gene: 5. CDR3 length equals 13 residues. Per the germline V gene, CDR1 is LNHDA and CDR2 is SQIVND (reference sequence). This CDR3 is CATAGGRTGELFF. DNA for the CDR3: TGTGCCACGGCGGGAGGGCGAACCGGGGAGCTGTTTTTT.

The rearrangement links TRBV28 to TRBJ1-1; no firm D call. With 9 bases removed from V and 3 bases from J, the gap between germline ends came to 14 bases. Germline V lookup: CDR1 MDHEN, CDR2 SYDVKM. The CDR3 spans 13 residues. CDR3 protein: CASLRSGDTEAFF. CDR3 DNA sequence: TGTGCCAGTCTACGATCCGGAGACACTGAAGCTTTCTTT.

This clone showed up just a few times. This chain's CDR3 is CASSEGDRDTGELFF. The DNA of the CDR3 is TGTGCCAGCAGTGAAGGGGACAGGGACACCGGGGAGCTGTTTTTT. The rearrangement links TRBV25-1 to TRBJ2-2; 9 bases match TRBD1. V lost 2 bases, J lost 3 bases, and 1 base stayed unmatched. There are 15 residues in the CDR3. CDR1 and CDR2 (germline): MGHDK, SYGVNS.

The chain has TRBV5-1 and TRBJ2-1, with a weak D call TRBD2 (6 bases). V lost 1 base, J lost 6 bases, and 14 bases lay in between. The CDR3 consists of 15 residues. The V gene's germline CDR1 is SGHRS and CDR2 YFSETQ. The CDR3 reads CASSLSGLSSNEQFF. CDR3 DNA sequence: TGCGCCAGCAGCTTGAGCGGACTATCGTCCAATGAGCAGTTCTTC.

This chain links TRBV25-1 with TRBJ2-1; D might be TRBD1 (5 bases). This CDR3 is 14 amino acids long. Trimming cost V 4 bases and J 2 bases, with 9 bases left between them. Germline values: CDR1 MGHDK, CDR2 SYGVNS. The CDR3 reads CASSVDSTYNEQFF. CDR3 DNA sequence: TGTGCCAGCAGTGTAGACAGCACCTACAATGAGCAGTTCTTC.

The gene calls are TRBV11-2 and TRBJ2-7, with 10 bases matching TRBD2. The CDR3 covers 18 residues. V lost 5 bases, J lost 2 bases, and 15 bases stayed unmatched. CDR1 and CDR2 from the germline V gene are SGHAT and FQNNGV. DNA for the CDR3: TGTGCCAGCAGCCTCGGTCAAAGCGGCAGCGGGAGGGCCTACGAGCAGTACTTC. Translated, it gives CASSLGQSGSGRAYEQYF.

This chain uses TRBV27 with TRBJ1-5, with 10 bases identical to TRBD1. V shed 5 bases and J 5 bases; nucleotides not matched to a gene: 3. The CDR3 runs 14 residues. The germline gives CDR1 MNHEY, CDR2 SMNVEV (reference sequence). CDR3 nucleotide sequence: TGTGCCAGCAGTAGGACAGGGGGAGATCAGCCCCAGCATTTT. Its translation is CASSRTGGDQPQHF.

CDR3 residues: CASSYAGREGYEQYF. The DNA of the CDR3 is TGTGCCAGCAGTTACGCAGGGCGGGAGGGGTACGAGCAGTACTTC. This chain uses TRBV6-5 with TRBJ2-7; 9 nucleotides agree with TRBD2. Germline lookup yields CDR1 MNHEY and CDR2 SVGAGI. Trimming cost V 2 bases and J 4 bases; bases outside gene matches: 6. This CDR3 has 15 residues.

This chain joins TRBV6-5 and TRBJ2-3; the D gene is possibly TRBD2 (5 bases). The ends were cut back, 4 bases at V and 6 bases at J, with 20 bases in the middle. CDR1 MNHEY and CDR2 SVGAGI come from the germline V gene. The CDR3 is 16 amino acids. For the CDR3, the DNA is TGTGCCAGCAGTTCTGACGGAGGAGCTTTTGGGGATACGCAGTATTTT. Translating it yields CASSSDGGAFGDTQYF.

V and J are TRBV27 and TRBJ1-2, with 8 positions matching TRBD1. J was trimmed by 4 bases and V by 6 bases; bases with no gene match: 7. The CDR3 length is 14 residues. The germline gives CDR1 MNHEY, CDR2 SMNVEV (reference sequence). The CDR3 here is CASSSYRGIYGYTF. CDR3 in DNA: TGTGCCAGCAGCTCTTACAGGGGGATCTATGGCTACACCTTC.

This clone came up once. The CDR3: CALTSGNQETQYF. The CDR3 nucleotides are TGTGCATTGACTAGCGGCAACCAAGAGACCCAGTACTTC. The chain is built from TRBV30 and TRBJ2-5, with 9 bases that match TRBD2. Germline lookup yields CDR1 GTSNPN and CDR2 SVGIG (reference sequence). The CDR3 runs to 13 residues.

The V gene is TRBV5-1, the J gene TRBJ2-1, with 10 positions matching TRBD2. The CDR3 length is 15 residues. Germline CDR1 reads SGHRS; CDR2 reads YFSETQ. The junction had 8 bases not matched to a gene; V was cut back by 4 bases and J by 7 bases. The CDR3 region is CASSPPSGSTNEQFF. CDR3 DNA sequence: TGCGCCAGCAGCCCTCCTAGCGGGAGTACGAATGAGCAGTTCTTC.

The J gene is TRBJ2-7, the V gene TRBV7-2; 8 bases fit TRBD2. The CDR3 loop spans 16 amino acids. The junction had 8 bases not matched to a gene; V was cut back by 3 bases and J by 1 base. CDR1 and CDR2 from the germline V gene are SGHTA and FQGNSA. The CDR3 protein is CASSFHSGSASYEQYF. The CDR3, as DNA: TGTGCCAGCAGCTTCCACAGCGGGAGTGCGTCCTACGAGCAGTACTTC. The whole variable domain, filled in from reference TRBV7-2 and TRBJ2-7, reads GAGVSQSPSNKVTEKGKDVELRCDPISGHTALYWYRQSLGQGLEFLIYFQGNSAPDKSGLPSDRFSAERTGGSVSTLTIQRTQQEDSAVYLCASSFHSGSASYEQYFGPGTRLTVT.

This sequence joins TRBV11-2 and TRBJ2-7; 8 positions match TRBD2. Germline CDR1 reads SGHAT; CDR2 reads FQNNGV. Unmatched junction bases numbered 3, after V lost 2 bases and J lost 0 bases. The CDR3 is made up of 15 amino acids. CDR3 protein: CASSLPSGSSYEQYF. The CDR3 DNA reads TGTGCCAGCAGCTTACCGAGCGGGAGCTCCTACGAGCAGTACTTC.

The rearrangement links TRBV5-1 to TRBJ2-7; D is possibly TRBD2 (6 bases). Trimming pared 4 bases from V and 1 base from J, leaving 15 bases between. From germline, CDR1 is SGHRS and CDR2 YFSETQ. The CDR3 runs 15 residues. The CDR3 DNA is TGCGCCAGCAGCACGAGCGGGCCAGGTTCCTACGAGCAGTACTTC. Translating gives CASSTSGPGSYEQYF.

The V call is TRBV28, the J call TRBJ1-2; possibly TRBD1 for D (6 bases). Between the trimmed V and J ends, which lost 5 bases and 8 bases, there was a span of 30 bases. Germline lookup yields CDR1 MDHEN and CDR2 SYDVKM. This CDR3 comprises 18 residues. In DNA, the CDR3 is TGTGCCAGCAGTACTCTAGATCTAAGTGGGGGCACTTTGGGGGGCTACACCTTC. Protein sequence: CASSTLDLSGGTLGGYTF.

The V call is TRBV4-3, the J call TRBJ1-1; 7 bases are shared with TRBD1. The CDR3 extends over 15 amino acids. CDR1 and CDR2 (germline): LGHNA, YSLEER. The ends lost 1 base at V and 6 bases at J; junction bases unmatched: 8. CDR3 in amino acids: CASSQAVTGHPEAFF. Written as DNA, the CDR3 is TGCGCCAGCAGCCAAGCTGTGACAGGGCATCCTGAAGCTTTCTTT.

CDR3 sequence: CASSPDRASETQYF. CDR3 DNA: TGTGCCAGCAGTCCCGACAGGGCCAGCGAGACCCAGTACTTC. V usage is TRBV6-4 and J usage is TRBJ2-5, with 7 bases aligning to TRBD1. Germline V gene data show CDR1 as MRHNA and CDR2 as SNTAGT. J lost 5 bases, V lost 5 bases, and 8 bases had no gene match. The CDR3 consists of 14 residues.

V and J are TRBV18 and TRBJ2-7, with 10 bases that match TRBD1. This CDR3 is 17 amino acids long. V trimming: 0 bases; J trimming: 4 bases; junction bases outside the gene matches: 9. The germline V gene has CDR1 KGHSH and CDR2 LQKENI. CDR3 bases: TGTGCCAGCTCACCACCCAACGCGGGACAGGGGATATACGAGCAGTACTTC. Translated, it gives CASSPPNAGQGIYEQYF.

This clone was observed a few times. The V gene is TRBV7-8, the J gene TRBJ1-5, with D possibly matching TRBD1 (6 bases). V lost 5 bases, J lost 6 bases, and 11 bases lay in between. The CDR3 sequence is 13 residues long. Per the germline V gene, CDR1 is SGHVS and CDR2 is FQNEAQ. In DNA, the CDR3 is TGTGCCAGCAGCGCCGGACAGACTCAGCCCCAGCATTTT. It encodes CASSAGQTQPQHF.